Reported below is one TCR beta chain. Its recognized antigen is unknown. Per-nucleotide qualities are absent, and no much larger clonotype sits a single base away. Receptor libraries were prepared by the immunoSEQ multiplex PCR assay. This is the immuneACCESS table as TCRdb keeps it, with only in-frame sequences that have V and J called. A part of the clones is gone; compared with another copy, unresolved V genes explain less than half, and the rest is unexplained. The sample includes about 12,000 clones, with 77% observed a single time. Around 0.94% of the sample goes to the ten largest clones. Repertoires were sampled multiple times during chemoradiotherapy, which allowed clonal expansion in the tumor microenvironment to be followed. The sample comes from a study of chemoradiotherapy in HPV16-positive cancers (dated by TCRdb to between 2021 and 2024). At the level of the whole study: Candidate HPV-specific T-cell clones and common TCR motifs were defined by functional T-cell assays performed on cells from two HPV16-positive patients. Next, the candidate HPV-specific TCRs and motifs were followed in TCR repertoires from around 90 patients with HPV-related cancers. Whether T-cell immunity against the HPV oncoproteins E6 and E7 changes during chemoradiotherapy and whether survival is affected by this immunity were examined in the study.

Reading the germline V gene gives CDR1 SGDLS and CDR2 YYNGEE. The CDR3 covers 15 residues, taking in both the cysteine and the phenylalanine. Only the CDR3 DNA stays, 45 bases, in frame from base 1. The junction carries 20 bases between V and J, which are trimmed by 7 bases and 5 bases respectively. The paper's findings and limits, for the study overall: Only a couple of HPV16-positive patients were used to derive the functional definition of HPV-specific T cells, and the survival association was reported for HPV16-positive patients. Expansion of candidate HPV-specific clones and E7-related TCR motifs was observed in the tumor microenvironment during treatment, whereas no such expansion was observed for non-HPV-specific T cells. Improved recurrence-free survival in HPV16-positive patients was associated with expansion of HPV-responsive T cells during chemoradiotherapy.

Sampling was conducted from a patient who underwent chemoradiotherapy. This chain joins TRBV9 to TRBJ2-3; the D gene is perhaps TRBD1 or TRBD2, as each covers 6 bases. This receptor was obtained from a human donor with HPV-associated anogenital cancer. At the DNA level, the sequence is TGTGCCAGCGGCCCTGAGTGGGGGGCTATAGATACGCAGTATTTT. It translates as CASGPEWGAIDTQYF.